Following are 15 T cell receptor beta chains from one sample sequenced in a study of Graves' ophthalmopathy and Graves' hyperthyroidism. RNA served as the template for amplifying TCR beta CDR3 regions. RT-PCR in the first round used HTBI primers; a second-round multiplex PCR followed. Each CDR3 protein gets one entry after TCRdb re-called the multiplex PCR reads with MiXCR. The data show over 45,000 distinct CDR3 sequences, around 50% seen once. Sample: peripheral blood. The receptor set was obtained from an adult man with Graves' ophthalmopathy.

This clonotype was counted many times. The chain recombines TRBV20-1 with TRBJ2-7; 7 bases match TRBD2. The CDR3 runs to 13 residues. V dropped 3 bases and J dropped 3; count of bases not matched to a gene: 5. Per germline, CDR1 DFQATT and CDR2 SNEGSKA (reference sequence). The CDR3 sequence is CSASTSANYEQYF. CDR3 coding DNA: TGCAGTGCTAGCACTAGCGCTAACTACGAGCAGTACTTC.

This clonotype was picked up many times. The rearrangement uses TRBV20-1 and TRBJ1-2; 7 positions match TRBD1. Looked up from germline, CDR1 is DFQATT and CDR2 is SNEGSKA (reference sequence). J was trimmed by 0 bases and V by 3 bases; bases with no gene match: 4. This CDR3 spans 14 amino acids. The CDR3 coding sequence is TGCAGTGCTAGCCTCACAGGGGCTAACTATGGCTACACCTTC. As protein: CSASLTGANYGYTF.

This clonotype was seen ten or more times. The V call is TRBV11-1, the J call TRBJ2-1, with D possibly matching TRBD2 (5 bases). This CDR3 has 13 amino acids. The V end lost 7 bases, the J end lost 5 bases, and 12 bases lay between the germline ends. The germline V gene encodes CDR1 SGHAT and CDR2 FQDESV (reference sequence). CDR3 sequence (DNA): TGTGCCAGCACCCAAAGACTACACAATGAGCAGTTCTTC. Encoded protein: CASTQRLHNEQFF.

This clonotype was counted ten times or more. The chain employs TRBV6-2 or TRBV6-3 and TRBJ2-2, with unresolved D. This CDR3 region has 17 residues. Germline V gives CDR1 MNHEY, CDR2 SVGEGT. V was shortened by 2 bases and J by 2 bases, with 15 bases between the two germline ends. The DNA for the CDR3 is TGTGCCAGCAGTTACCCGTACCGGAGAGGTAACACCGGGGAGCTGTTTTTT. This sequence encodes CASSYPYRRGNTGELFF.

In this sample, this clonotype turned up many times. The V and J genes are TRBV5-8 and TRBJ1-2, with 7 bases identical to TRBD1. J gave up 2 bases and V 0 bases, and 7 bases lay outside the gene matches. The germline gives CDR1 SGHTS, CDR2 YDEGEE. The CDR3 has 16 amino acids. This chain's CDR3 is CASSLEGARDNYGYTF. CDR3 bases: TGTGCCAGCAGCTTGGAGGGGGCGCGGGACAACTATGGCTACACCTTC.

Regarding this clonotype: An end of the junction does not agree with germline; a read error may underlie this. The CDR3 reads CVTSVLNTDTQYF. The CDR3 nucleotides read TGTGTCACCAGTGTCCTAAACACTGATACGCAGTATTTT. The chain has TRBV24-1 and TRBJ2-3; D is undetermined. The CDR3 has 13 residues. Germline V gene sequence: CDR1 KGHDR, CDR2 SFDVKD.

This rearrangement joins TRBV20-1 to TRBJ2-2; 10 bases map to TRBD1. Germline CDR1 and CDR2: DFQATT and SNEGSKA (reference sequence). CDR3 length: 18 residues. Trimming cost V 1 base and J 1 base; bases outside gene matches: 9. CDR3 amino acids: CSARGQGQGVMNTGELFF. As DNA, the CDR3 is TGCAGTGCTAGAGGCCAAGGACAGGGGGTTATGAACACCGGGGAGCTGTTTTTT.

This chain links TRBV29-1 with TRBJ2-1; 9 positions match TRBD2. Germline V lookup: CDR1 SQVTM, CDR2 ANQGSEA. V was pared by 8 bases and J by 0 bases, with 8 bases of the junction left unmatched. The length of the CDR3 is 15 residues. CDR3 nucleotides: TGCAGCTTAACGAGCGGGGGGAGCTCCTACAATGAGCAGTTCTTC. This encodes CSLTSGGSSYNEQFF.

The V gene is TRBV2, the J gene TRBJ1-4, with D maybe TRBD1 (6 bases). Germline values: CDR1 SNHLY, CDR2 FYNNEI. V lost 2 bases and J lost 7, with 17 bases in between. The CDR3 spans 16 residues. The CDR3 region has the DNA TGTGCCAGCAGTGAATTGGGACATGGTGGAAGTGAAAAACTGTTTTTT. Protein: CASSELGHGGSEKLFF.

Regarding this clonotype: Mismatch with germline at one junction end may stem from a read error. The chain couples TRBV6-5 to TRBJ1-1, with 7 bases matching TRBD1. Germline V gene lookup returns CDR1 MNHEY and CDR2 SVGAGI. This CDR3 spans 16 amino acids. This CDR3 is CASSYSQGVGNTEAVF. CDR3 DNA sequence: TGTGCCAGCAGTTATTCGCAGGGGGTTGGGAACACTGAAGCTGTCTTT.

To note about this clonotype: A single base separates this from a much larger clone, so it may be a read error. The rearrangement joins TRBV29-1 to TRBJ1-3; D is unclear. CDR3 length: 12 residues. Germline values: CDR1 SQVTM, CDR2 ANQGSEA. With 3 bases removed from V and 4 bases from J, the gap between germline ends came to 7 bases. The CDR3 here is CSVDRRGNTIYF. The DNA of the CDR3 is TGCAGCGTTGATCGGAGGGGAAACACCATATATTTT. The full variable domain, with the rest looked up from reference TRBV29-1 and TRBJ1-3, is SAVISQKPSRDICQRGTSLTIQCQVDSQVTMMFWYRQQPGQSLTLIATANQGSEATYESGFVIDKFPISRPNLTFSTLTVSNMSPEDSSIYLCSVDRRGNTIYFGEGSWLTVV.

The table lists this clonotype with a count of one. V and J are TRBV12-3 or TRBV12-4 and TRBJ1-3; D not certain. The V end lost 6 bases, the J end lost 7 bases, and 10 bases lay between the germline ends. The CDR3 consists of 12 residues. This CDR3 is CASRVGGNTIYF. As DNA, the CDR3 is TGTGCCAGCAGGGTAGGCGGTAACACCATATATTTT.

This clonotype was seen many times. The chain employs TRBV20-1 and TRBJ1-2; no clear D gene. The V and J ends lost 1 base and 3 bases respectively, with 6 bases between them. Looked up from germline, CDR1 is DFQATT and CDR2 is SNEGSKA (reference sequence). This CDR3 spans 12 amino acids. CDR3 protein: CSARGTDYGYTF. CDR3 coding DNA: TGCAGTGCTAGAGGTACAGACTATGGCTACACCTTC.

The rearrangement uses TRBV10-3 and TRBJ1-4; D not certain. The CDR3 totals 15 residues. Germline V CDR1 and CDR2: ENHRY, SYGVKD. The V gene lost 11 bases and the J gene lost 2 bases, with 18 bases spanning the gap. The CDR3 DNA follows: TGTGCCGTCGGGTCAGCCCCATCTACTAATGAAAAACTGTTTTTT. It specifies CAVGSAPSTNEKLFF.

The chain couples TRBV24-1 to TRBJ1-5; possibly TRBD1 for D (6 bases). Trimming took 3 bases from V and 5 from J, leaving 19 bases between them. The CDR3 has 17 amino acids. Germline V lookup: CDR1 KGHDR, CDR2 SFDVKD. CDR3 amino acids: CATSDPRRGVNDQPQHF. The CDR3 bases are TGTGCCACCAGTGATCCCCGAAGGGGGGTTAACGATCAGCCCCAGCATTTT.